This is a list of T cell receptor beta chains from one sample in a study of blood T cell repertoires in COVID-19. Sequencing was performed with immunoSEQ multiplex PCR; in TCRdb, only in-frame clones are kept and a portion is missing. The table includes 60,000 to 70,000 clones, 81% detected once. Material: peripheral blood. Receptor source: an elderly man with acute or convalescent COVID-19. The CDR3 runs from the conserved cysteine through the conserved F or W. Fields, in order: D gene, J gene, clone size, V gene, CDR3 DNA, CDR3 protein. The D gene is left open where the match is weak. Only part of the rows carry a size: once, few, many, or a class if the clone is expanded.

d_gene: -; j_gene: TRBJ1-1; abundance: few; v_gene: TRBV7-9; CDR3nt: TGTGCCAGCAGCTCGACAGGTTTCCTACAGCCCGAAACTGAAGCTTTCTTT; CDR3aa: CASSSTGFLQPETEAFF
d_gene: -; j_gene: TRBJ1-1; abundance: -; v_gene: TRBV5-1; CDR3nt: TGCGCCAGCAGCTTGGACGGGGGGCGAGATACTGAAGCTTTCTTT; CDR3aa: CASSLDGGRDTEAFF
d_gene: -; j_gene: TRBJ2-1; abundance: -; v_gene: TRBV12-3/TRBV12-4; CDR3nt: TGTGCCAGCATCCGCGACGGGGAGGAGCAGTTCTTC; CDR3aa: CASIRDGEEQFF
d_gene: TRBD2; j_gene: TRBJ2-1; abundance: once; v_gene: TRBV19; CDR3nt: TGTGCCAGTAGTATACCGGCTAGCGGGATCCGCAGCTCCTACAATGAGCAGTTCTTC; CDR3aa: CASSIPASGIRSSYNEQFF
d_gene: TRBD1; j_gene: TRBJ1-1; abundance: -; v_gene: TRBV6-6; CDR3nt: TGTGCCGGATCCGGGACAGGGGGCATCAACACTGAAGCTTTCTTT; CDR3aa: CAGSGTGGINTEAFF
d_gene: -; j_gene: TRBJ2-6; abundance: -; v_gene: TRBV19; CDR3nt: TGTGCCAGTAGCCTACAGGGCCACACCTCTGGGGCCAACGTCCTGACTTTC; CDR3aa: CASSLQGHTSGANVLTF
d_gene: -; j_gene: TRBJ2-1; abundance: -; v_gene: TRBV6-5; CDR3nt: TGTGCCAGCAAGGGCAGGAGGGCCTACAATGAGCAGTTCTTC; CDR3aa: CASKGRRAYNEQFF
d_gene: TRBD2; j_gene: TRBJ2-3; abundance: -; v_gene: TRBV20-1; CDR3nt: TGCAGTGCTAGTCTAGCGGGAGGTGAGGATACGCAGTATTTT; CDR3aa: CSASLAGGEDTQYF
d_gene: TRBD2; j_gene: TRBJ2-2; abundance: -; v_gene: TRBV5-1; CDR3nt: TGCGCCAGCAGCTTCACGGGGGGGACCGGGGAGCTGTTTTTT; CDR3aa: CASSFTGGTGELFF
d_gene: -; j_gene: TRBJ2-1; abundance: -; v_gene: TRBV29-1; CDR3nt: TGCAGCGTTGAGGAGTACTCCTACAATGAGCAGTTCTTC; CDR3aa: CSVEEYSYNEQFF
d_gene: -; j_gene: TRBJ1-2; abundance: -; v_gene: TRBV7-8; CDR3nt: TGTGCCAGCAGCTTATCAGGGACAACCTCTGGTGATGGCTACACCTTC; CDR3aa: CASSLSGTTSGDGYTF
d_gene: TRBD1; j_gene: TRBJ1-2; abundance: -; v_gene: TRBV2; CDR3nt: TGTGCCAGCAGGGGGGACAGGGGGGCCTATGGCTACACCTTC; CDR3aa: CASRGDRGAYGYTF
d_gene: TRBD1; j_gene: TRBJ2-5; abundance: -; v_gene: TRBV6-5; CDR3nt: TGTGCCAGCAGTTACGACAGGGGCCAAGAGACCCAGTACTTC; CDR3aa: CASSYDRGQETQYF
d_gene: -; j_gene: TRBJ2-1; abundance: -; v_gene: TRBV12-3/TRBV12-4; CDR3nt: TGTGCCAGCCAACTAGCAGTTGAGCAGTTCTTC; CDR3aa: CASQLAVEQFF
d_gene: TRBD1; j_gene: TRBJ1-2; abundance: -; v_gene: TRBV27; CDR3nt: TGTGCCAGCAGTTTAACCAGGACAGGTGAAGGTGGCTACACCTTC; CDR3aa: CASSLTRTGEGGYTF
d_gene: -; j_gene: TRBJ1-2; abundance: -; v_gene: TRBV2; CDR3nt: TGTGCCAGCAACAGGAACTATGGCTACACCTTC; CDR3aa: CASNRNYGYTF
d_gene: TRBD2; j_gene: TRBJ2-7; abundance: -; v_gene: TRBV27; CDR3nt: TGTGCCAGCAGTTCGACTAGCGGGGGGGCCTACGAGCAGTACTTC; CDR3aa: CASSSTSGGAYEQYF
d_gene: -; j_gene: TRBJ1-1; abundance: -; v_gene: TRBV7-2; CDR3nt: TGTGCCAGCAGCTCTCAGGGTATGAACACTGAAGCTTTCTTT; CDR3aa: CASSSQGMNTEAFF
d_gene: -; j_gene: TRBJ2-7; abundance: -; v_gene: TRBV7-9; CDR3nt: TGTGCCAGCAGCTCTGATCAGGGGTGGCAGTACTTC; CDR3aa: CASSSDQGWQYF
d_gene: TRBD2; j_gene: TRBJ2-2; abundance: -; v_gene: TRBV12-3/TRBV12-4; CDR3nt: TGTGCCAGCATGGGGGGGGCCGGGGAGCTGTTTTTT; CDR3aa: CASMGGAGELFF
d_gene: TRBD1; j_gene: TRBJ2-5; abundance: -; v_gene: TRBV19; CDR3nt: TGTGCCAGTAGTCTTGGGACAGGACGATTTGAGACCCAGTACTTC; CDR3aa: CASSLGTGRFETQYF
d_gene: TRBD1; j_gene: TRBJ2-7; abundance: few; v_gene: TRBV19; CDR3nt: TGTGCCAGTAGTGTCGGACAGGGGAGGTACGAGCAGTACTTC; CDR3aa: CASSVGQGRYEQYF
d_gene: TRBD1; j_gene: TRBJ1-2; abundance: -; v_gene: TRBV5-1; CDR3nt: TGCGCCAGCAGCCCGGGGACAGGGGGGTCTAACTATGGCTACACCTTC; CDR3aa: CASSPGTGGSNYGYTF
d_gene: -; j_gene: TRBJ1-2; abundance: once; v_gene: TRBV10-3; CDR3nt: TGTGCCATCAGTGAGTCTTCAGGGTTTGGCTACACCTTC; CDR3aa: CAISESSGFGYTF
d_gene: -; j_gene: TRBJ2-7; abundance: -; v_gene: TRBV9; CDR3nt: TGTGCCAGCAGCCCTAGGGGGGGGGTTTTTTACGAGCAGTACTTC; CDR3aa: CASSPRGGVFYEQYF
d_gene: -; j_gene: TRBJ2-2; abundance: once; v_gene: TRBV19; CDR3nt: TGTGCCAGTAGTCAACAGGATTACACCGGGGAGCTGTTTTTT; CDR3aa: CASSQQDYTGELFF
d_gene: -; j_gene: TRBJ1-2; abundance: -; v_gene: TRBV27; CDR3nt: TGTGCCAGCAGTTTATCAGCAGGGGCGCGGGTTATGGGCTACACCTTC; CDR3aa: CASSLSAGARVMGYTF
d_gene: -; j_gene: TRBJ2-7; abundance: -; v_gene: TRBV9; CDR3nt: TGTGCCAGCAGCGCGAGCGACAGGCGAGACGAGCAGTACTTC; CDR3aa: CASSASDRRDEQYF
d_gene: -; j_gene: TRBJ1-4; abundance: -; v_gene: TRBV5-6; CDR3nt: TGTGCCAGCAGCTTGTACCGAAGAGCTAATGAAAAACTGTTTTTT; CDR3aa: CASSLYRRANEKLFF
d_gene: -; j_gene: TRBJ2-3; abundance: -; v_gene: TRBV19; CDR3nt: TGTGCCAGTAGGATCACGGGACACACGCAAAGCACAGATACGCAGTATTTT; CDR3aa: CASRITGHTQSTDTQYF
d_gene: -; j_gene: TRBJ2-1; abundance: -; v_gene: TRBV27; CDR3nt: TGTGCCAGCTCCGGGAGAATGAATGAGCAGTTCTTC; CDR3aa: CASSGRMNEQFF
d_gene: -; j_gene: TRBJ2-1; abundance: -; v_gene: TRBV7-9; CDR3nt: TGTGCCAGCAGCGCCGCCGGGGGGCGCTCCTACAATGAGCAGTTCTTC; CDR3aa: CASSAAGGRSYNEQFF
d_gene: TRBD1; j_gene: TRBJ2-7; abundance: -; v_gene: TRBV27; CDR3nt: TGTGCCAGCAGCCGAACAGGGGTACGGAACGAGCAGTACTTC; CDR3aa: CASSRTGVRNEQYF
d_gene: -; j_gene: TRBJ1-6; abundance: -; v_gene: TRBV7-9; CDR3nt: TGTGCCAGCAGCTTAGGAGGGAGACCCCTCCACTTT; CDR3aa: CASSLGGRPLHF
d_gene: -; j_gene: TRBJ1-4; abundance: -; v_gene: TRBV4-2; CDR3nt: TGTGCCAGCAGCCAAGGGGGGGGAAGGACTAATGAAAAACTGTTTTTT; CDR3aa: CASSQGGGRTNEKLFF
d_gene: TRBD1; j_gene: TRBJ2-7; abundance: -; v_gene: TRBV5-4; CDR3nt: TGTGCCAGCAGCCTCCCCCGGGCAGGGGGAGTCGAGCAGTACTTC; CDR3aa: CASSLPRAGGVEQYF
d_gene: TRBD1; j_gene: TRBJ2-7; abundance: -; v_gene: TRBV9; CDR3nt: TGTGCCAGCAGCGTGCGGGACAGGGGTTACGAGCAGTACTTC; CDR3aa: CASSVRDRGYEQYF
d_gene: -; j_gene: TRBJ1-1; abundance: many; v_gene: TRBV27; CDR3nt: TGTGCCAGCTGTTCGGACACTATGAACACTGAAGCTTTCTTT; CDR3aa: CASCSDTMNTEAFF
d_gene: -; j_gene: TRBJ2-2; abundance: -; v_gene: TRBV7-8; CDR3nt: TGTGCCAGCAGCTTAGGAGGGGGAGACACCGGGGAGCTGTTTTTT; CDR3aa: CASSLGGGDTGELFF
d_gene: -; j_gene: TRBJ2-3; abundance: -; v_gene: TRBV5-1; CDR3nt: TGCGCCAGCAGCGTGACTAGCACAGATACGCAGTATTTT; CDR3aa: CASSVTSTDTQYF
d_gene: TRBD1; j_gene: TRBJ2-5; abundance: -; v_gene: TRBV7-2; CDR3nt: TGTGCCAGCAGCTCCCCGGGACAGGGAAAGACCCAGTACTTC; CDR3aa: CASSSPGQGKTQYF
d_gene: -; j_gene: TRBJ2-7; abundance: -; v_gene: TRBV5-4; CDR3nt: TGTGCCAGCAGCTTTCCGGCAGGGCCCATGTCCTTTTCCGAGCAGTACTTC; CDR3aa: CASSFPAGPMSFSEQYF
d_gene: -; j_gene: TRBJ2-1; abundance: -; v_gene: TRBV6-2/TRBV6-3; CDR3nt: TGTGCCAGCAGTTACGTAGGGGATGAGCAGTTCTTC; CDR3aa: CASSYVGDEQFF
d_gene: TRBD1; j_gene: TRBJ1-2; abundance: -; v_gene: TRBV7-9; CDR3nt: TGTGCCAGCAGCGGGGCCGGGACAGGGATGACTGGCTACACCTTC; CDR3aa: CASSGAGTGMTGYTF
d_gene: TRBD1; j_gene: TRBJ2-3; abundance: -; v_gene: TRBV6-2/TRBV6-3; CDR3nt: TGTGCCAGCAGTGACAGGGATAGCACAGATACGCAGTATTTT; CDR3aa: CASSDRDSTDTQYF
d_gene: TRBD1; j_gene: TRBJ1-5; abundance: many; v_gene: TRBV27; CDR3nt: TGTGCCAGCAGTCTCTCAACAGGGGTAAGCAATCAGCCCCAGCATTTT; CDR3aa: CASSLSTGVSNQPQHF
d_gene: -; j_gene: TRBJ1-3; abundance: -; v_gene: TRBV4-1; CDR3nt: TGCGCCAGCAGCCAGGCGCGGGGGATCTCTGGAAACACCATATATTTT; CDR3aa: CASSQARGISGNTIYF
d_gene: TRBD2; j_gene: TRBJ2-3; abundance: -; v_gene: TRBV5-1; CDR3nt: TGCGCCAGCACACCTCTGGGGGGGATGACAGATACGCAGTATTTT; CDR3aa: CASTPLGGMTDTQYF